This TCR beta chain was sequenced during a study of cytomegalovirus exposure and HLA in healthy donors. General study points: Beyond CMV serostatus, there was no information to go on about immune exposure. Analyses of presence and absence presupposed an approximately uniform sequencing depth across donors.

On this clone itself: What it binds is unknown.

The germline gives CDR1 SGHRS, CDR2 YFSETQ. Trimming shortened V by 0 bases and J by 3 bases, and 6 bases separated the two germline ends. The CDR3 totals 14 residues. PCR employed 60 Vbeta and 13 Jbeta primers. Sequencing was performed with immunoSEQ multiplex PCR; in TCRdb, only in-frame clones are kept and a portion is missing. The sample lists around 110,000 clones, roughly 80% seen once, with approximately 2.4% in the top ten. The sequence was obtained from a man aged 25-40 years in good health and CMV-seropositive. This sequence joins TRBV5-1 and TRBJ2-2; D remains ambiguous. The specimen was PBMCs. The chain's CDR3 is CASSLGPDTGELFF. CDR3 nucleotides: TGCGCCAGCAGCTTGGGCCCAGACACCGGGGAGCTGTTTTTT.